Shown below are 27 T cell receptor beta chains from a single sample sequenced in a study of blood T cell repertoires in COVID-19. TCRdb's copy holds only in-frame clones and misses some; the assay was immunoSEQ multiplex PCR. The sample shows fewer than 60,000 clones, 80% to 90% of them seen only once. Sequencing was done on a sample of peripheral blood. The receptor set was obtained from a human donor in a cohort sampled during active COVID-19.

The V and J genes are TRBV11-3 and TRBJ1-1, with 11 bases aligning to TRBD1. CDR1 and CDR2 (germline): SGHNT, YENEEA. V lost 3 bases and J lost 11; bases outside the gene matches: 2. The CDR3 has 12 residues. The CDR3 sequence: CASSFGTGGAFF. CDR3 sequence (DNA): TGTGCCAGCAGCTTTGGGACAGGGGGTGCTTTCTTT.

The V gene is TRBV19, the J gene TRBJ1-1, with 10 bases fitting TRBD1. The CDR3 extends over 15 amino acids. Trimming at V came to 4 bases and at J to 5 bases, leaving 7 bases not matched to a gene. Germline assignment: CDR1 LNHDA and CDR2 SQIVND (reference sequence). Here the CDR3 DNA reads TGTGCCAGTAGTACCTCCGGGACAGGGGTTACTGAAGCTTTCTTT. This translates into CASSTSGTGVTEAFF.

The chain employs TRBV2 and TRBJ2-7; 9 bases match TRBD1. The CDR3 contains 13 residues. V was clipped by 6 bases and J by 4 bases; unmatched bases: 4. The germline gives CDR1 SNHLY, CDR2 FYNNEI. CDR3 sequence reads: CASSRDRVYEQYF. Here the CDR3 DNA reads TGTGCCAGCAGCCGGGACAGGGTGTACGAGCAGTACTTC. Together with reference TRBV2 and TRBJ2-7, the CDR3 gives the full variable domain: EPEVTQTPSHQVTQMGQEVILRCVPISNHLYFYWYRQILGQKVEFLVSFYNNEISEKSEIFDDQFSVERPDGSNFTLKIRSTKLEDSAMYFCASSRDRVYEQYFGPGTRLTVT.

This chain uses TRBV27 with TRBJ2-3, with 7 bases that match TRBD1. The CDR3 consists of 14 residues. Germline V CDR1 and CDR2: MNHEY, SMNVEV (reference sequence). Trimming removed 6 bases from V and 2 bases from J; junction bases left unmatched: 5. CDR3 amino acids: CASSRQGVTDTQYF. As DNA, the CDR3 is TGTGCCAGCAGCCGACAGGGTGTCACAGATACGCAGTATTTT.

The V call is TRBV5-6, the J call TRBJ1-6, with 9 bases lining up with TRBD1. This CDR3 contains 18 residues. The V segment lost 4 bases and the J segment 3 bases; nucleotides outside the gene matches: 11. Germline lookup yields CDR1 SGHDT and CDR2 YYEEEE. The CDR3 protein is CASSLIVGQGNYNSPLHF. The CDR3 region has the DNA TGTGCCAGCAGCCTGATCGTAGGACAGGGGAACTATAATTCACCCCTCCACTTT.

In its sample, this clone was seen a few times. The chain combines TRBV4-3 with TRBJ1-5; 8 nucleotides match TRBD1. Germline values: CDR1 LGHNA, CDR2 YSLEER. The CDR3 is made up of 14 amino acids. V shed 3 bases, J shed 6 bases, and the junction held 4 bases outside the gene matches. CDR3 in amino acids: CASSQDRVPQPQHF. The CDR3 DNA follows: TGCGCCAGCAGCCAGGACAGGGTTCCTCAGCCCCAGCATTTT.

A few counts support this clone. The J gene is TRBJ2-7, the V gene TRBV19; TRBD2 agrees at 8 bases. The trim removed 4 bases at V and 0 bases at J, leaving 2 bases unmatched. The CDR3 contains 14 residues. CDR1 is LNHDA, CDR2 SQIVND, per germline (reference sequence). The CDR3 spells CASSKRESSYEQYF. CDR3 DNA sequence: TGTGCCAGTAGTAAGCGGGAGAGCTCCTACGAGCAGTACTTC.

CDR3 sequence (DNA): TGTGCCAGCAGCGTAGCTCTACAGGGGAATGGCTACACCTTC. This encodes CASSVALQGNGYTF. This sequence joins TRBV9 and TRBJ1-2, with 7 nucleotides matching TRBD1. The CDR3 loop spans 14 amino acids. J lost 6 bases, V lost 0 bases, and 5 bases had no gene match. CDR1 is SGDLS and CDR2 is YYNGEE in the germline V gene.

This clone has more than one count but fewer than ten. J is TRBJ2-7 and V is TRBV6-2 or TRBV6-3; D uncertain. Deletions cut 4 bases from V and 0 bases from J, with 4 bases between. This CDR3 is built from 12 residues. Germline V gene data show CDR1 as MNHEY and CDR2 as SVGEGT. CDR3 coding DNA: TGTGCCAGCAGTTCGAGCTCCTACGAGCAGTACTTC. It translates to CASSSSSYEQYF.

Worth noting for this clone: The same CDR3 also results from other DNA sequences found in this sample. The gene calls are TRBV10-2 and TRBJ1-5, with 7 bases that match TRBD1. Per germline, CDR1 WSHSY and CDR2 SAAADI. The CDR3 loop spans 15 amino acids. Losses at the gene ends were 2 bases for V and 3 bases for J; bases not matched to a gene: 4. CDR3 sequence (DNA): TGCGCCAGCAGTGAGGCGGGGACAGCCAATCAGCCCCAGCATTTT. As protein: CASSEAGTANQPQHF.

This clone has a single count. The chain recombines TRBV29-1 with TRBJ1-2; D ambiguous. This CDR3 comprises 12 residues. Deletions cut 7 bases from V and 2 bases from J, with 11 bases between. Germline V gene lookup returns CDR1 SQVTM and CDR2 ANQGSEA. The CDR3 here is CSAETGNYGYTF. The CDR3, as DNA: TGCAGCGCAGAGACGGGGAACTATGGCTACACCTTC.

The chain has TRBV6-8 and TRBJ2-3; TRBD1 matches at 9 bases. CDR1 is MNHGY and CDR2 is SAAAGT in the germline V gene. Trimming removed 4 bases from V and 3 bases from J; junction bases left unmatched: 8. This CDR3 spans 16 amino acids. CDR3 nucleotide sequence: TGTGCCAGCAGTTTGAGAGCGACAGGGGGGACAGATACGCAGTATTTT. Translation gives CASSLRATGGTDTQYF.

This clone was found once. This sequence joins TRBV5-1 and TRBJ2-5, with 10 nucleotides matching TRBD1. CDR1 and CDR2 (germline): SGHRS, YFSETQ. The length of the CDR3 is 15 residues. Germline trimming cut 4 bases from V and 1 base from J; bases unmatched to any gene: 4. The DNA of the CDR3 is TGCGCCAGCAGCACCGGACAGGGGGGCCAAGAGACCCAGTACTTC. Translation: CASSTGQGGQETQYF.

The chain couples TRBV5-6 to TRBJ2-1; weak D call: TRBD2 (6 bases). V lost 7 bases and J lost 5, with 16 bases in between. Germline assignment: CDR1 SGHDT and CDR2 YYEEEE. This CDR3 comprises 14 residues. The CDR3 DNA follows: TGTGCCAGCTGGCTGGAGGGTCTCGACAATGAGCAGTTCTTC. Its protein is CASWLEGLDNEQFF.

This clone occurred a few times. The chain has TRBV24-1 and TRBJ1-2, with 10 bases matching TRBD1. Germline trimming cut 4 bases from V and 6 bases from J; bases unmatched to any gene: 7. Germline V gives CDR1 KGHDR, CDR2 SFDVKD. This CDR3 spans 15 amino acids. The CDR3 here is CATSDPGTGAHGYTF. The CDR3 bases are TGTGCCACCAGTGACCCCGGGACAGGGGCCCATGGCTACACCTTC.

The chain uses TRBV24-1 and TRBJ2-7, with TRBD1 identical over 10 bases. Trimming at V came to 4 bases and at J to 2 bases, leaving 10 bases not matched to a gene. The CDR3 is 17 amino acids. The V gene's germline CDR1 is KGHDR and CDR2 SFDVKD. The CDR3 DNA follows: TGTGCCACCAGTGACCATACGGGACAGGGGAGGGCCTACGAGCAGTACTTC. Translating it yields CATSDHTGQGRAYEQYF.

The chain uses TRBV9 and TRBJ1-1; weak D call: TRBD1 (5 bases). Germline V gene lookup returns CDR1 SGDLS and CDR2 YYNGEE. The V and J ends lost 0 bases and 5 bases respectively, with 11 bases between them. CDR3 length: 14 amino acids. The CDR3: CASSVDVGGTEAFF. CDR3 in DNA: TGTGCCAGCAGCGTAGACGTCGGGGGAACTGAAGCTTTCTTT.

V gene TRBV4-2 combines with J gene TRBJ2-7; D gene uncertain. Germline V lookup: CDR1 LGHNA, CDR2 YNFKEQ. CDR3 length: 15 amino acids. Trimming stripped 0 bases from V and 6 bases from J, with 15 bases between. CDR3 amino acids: CASSQDSYSNGEQYF. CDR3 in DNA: TGTGCCAGCAGCCAAGATAGCTATTCGAATGGCGAGCAGTACTTC.

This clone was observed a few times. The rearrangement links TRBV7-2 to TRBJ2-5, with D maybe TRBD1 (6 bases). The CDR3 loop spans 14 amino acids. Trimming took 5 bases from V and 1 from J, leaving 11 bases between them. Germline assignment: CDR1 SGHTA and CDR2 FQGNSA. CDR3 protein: CASSPTGLQETQYF. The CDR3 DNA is TGTGCCAGCAGCCCGACAGGCCTCCAAGAGACCCAGTACTTC.

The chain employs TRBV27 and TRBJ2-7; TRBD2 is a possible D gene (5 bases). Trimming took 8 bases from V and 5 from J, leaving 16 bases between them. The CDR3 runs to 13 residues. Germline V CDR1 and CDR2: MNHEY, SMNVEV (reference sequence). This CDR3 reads CASGFPRRNEQYF. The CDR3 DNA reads TGTGCCAGCGGATTCCCACGGAGGAACGAGCAGTACTTC.

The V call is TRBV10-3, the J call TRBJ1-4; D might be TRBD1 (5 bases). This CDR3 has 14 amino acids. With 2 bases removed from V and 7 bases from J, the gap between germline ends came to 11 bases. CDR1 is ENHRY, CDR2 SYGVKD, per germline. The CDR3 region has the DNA TGTGCCATCAGTGAGAACGGGGGGGGTGAAAAACTGTTTTTT. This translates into CAISENGGGEKLFF.

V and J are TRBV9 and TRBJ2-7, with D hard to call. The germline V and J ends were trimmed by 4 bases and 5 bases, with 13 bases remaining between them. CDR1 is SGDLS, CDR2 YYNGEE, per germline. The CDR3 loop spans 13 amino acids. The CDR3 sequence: CASSPSSPHEQYF. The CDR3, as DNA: TGTGCCAGCAGCCCTAGTAGCCCCCACGAGCAGTACTTC.

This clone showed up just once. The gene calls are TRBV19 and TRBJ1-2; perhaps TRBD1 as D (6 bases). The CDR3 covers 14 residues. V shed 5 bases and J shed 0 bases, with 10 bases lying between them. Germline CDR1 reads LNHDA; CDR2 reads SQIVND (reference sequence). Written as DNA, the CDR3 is TGTGCCAGTAGTGGACAGATGTCTAACTATGGCTACACCTTC. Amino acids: CASSGQMSNYGYTF.

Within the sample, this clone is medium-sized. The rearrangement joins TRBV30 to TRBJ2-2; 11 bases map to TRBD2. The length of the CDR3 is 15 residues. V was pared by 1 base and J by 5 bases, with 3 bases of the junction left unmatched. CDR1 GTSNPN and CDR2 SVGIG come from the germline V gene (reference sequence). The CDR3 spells CAWSDSGRGTGELFF. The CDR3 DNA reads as TGTGCCTGGAGTGATAGCGGGAGGGGGACCGGGGAGCTGTTTTTT.

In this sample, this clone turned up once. CDR3 loop: CASSFGYTDTQYF. The CDR3 DNA reads as TGCGCCAGCAGCTTCGGGTACACAGATACGCAGTATTTT. J is TRBJ2-3 and V is TRBV5-1; D not resolved. Deletions cut 2 bases from V and 2 bases from J, with 6 bases between. CDR1 is SGHRS, CDR2 YFSETQ, per germline. The CDR3 covers 13 residues.

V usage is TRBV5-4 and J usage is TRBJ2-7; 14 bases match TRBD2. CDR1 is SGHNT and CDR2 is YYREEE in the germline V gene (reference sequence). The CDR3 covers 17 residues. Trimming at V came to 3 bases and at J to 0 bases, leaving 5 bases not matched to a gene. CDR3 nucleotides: TGTGCCAGCAGCTCGCGGACTAGCGGGAGGAGCTCCTACGAGCAGTACTTC. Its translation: CASSSRTSGRSSYEQYF. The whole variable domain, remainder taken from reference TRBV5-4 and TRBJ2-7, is ETGVTQSPTHLIKTRGQQVTLRCSSQSGHNTVSWYQQALGQGPQFIFQYYREEENGRGNFPPRFSGLQFPNYSSELNVNALELDDSALYLCASSSRTSGRSSYEQYFGPGTRLTVT.

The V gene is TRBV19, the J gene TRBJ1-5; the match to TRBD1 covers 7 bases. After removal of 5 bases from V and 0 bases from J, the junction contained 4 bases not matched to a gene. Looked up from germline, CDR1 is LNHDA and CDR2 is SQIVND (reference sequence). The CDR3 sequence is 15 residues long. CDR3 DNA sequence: TGTGCCAGTAGTCAACAGGGGAATAGCAATCAGCCCCAGCATTTT. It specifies CASSQQGNSNQPQHF.